This T cell receptor (beta chain) was documented in a study of T cells in Graves' hyperthyroidism and ophthalmopathy. Graves' hyperthyroidism without ophthalmopathy progression within 18 months was termed stable. Researchers amplified the TCR beta CDR3 regions from RNA transcripts. First-round RT-PCR with HTBI primers amplified the TCR CDR3 region. TCRdb called the multiplex PCR reads again in MiXCR, with one record for every CDR3 protein. The sample has about 320,000 distinct CDR3 sequences, approximately 16% seen once. In this sample, this clonotype turned up a few times. The TCR was taken from a man aged 25-45 years with Graves' hyperthyroidism. The specimen was blood.

CDR3 protein: CASSGQVLGYTF. CDR3 bases: TGTGCCAGCAGTGGACAGGTATTGGGCTACACCTTC. V and J are TRBV2 and TRBJ1-2; the D gene is possibly TRBD1 (6 bases). This CDR3 is built from 12 residues. Per germline, CDR1 SNHLY and CDR2 FYNNEI. V lost 4 bases to trimming and J lost 8 bases, with 11 bases between them.